The T cell receptor beta chain described here comes from a study of spatial heterogeneity in lung cancer. Findings and caveats of the study: Resection saw ubiquitous expanded tumor TCRs appear in blood more than follow-up did.

This clonotype has only a few counts. Its antigen remains unknown. The time point was: blood at routine non-recurrence follow-up after resection. Whole RNA, isolated from tumor, nontumor lung or frozen PBMC, was sequenced without prior sorting. TCRdb used MiXCR to reprocess the 5' RACE reads, holding one entry per CDR3 protein. Altogether about 47,000 distinct CDR3 sequences are present, under 8% being singletons, with the ten largest covering approximately 40%. This CDR3 region has 13 residues. V was pared by 4 bases and J by 3 bases, with 9 bases between. Looked up from germline, CDR1 is SGHTA and CDR2 is FQGNSA.

J is TRBJ1-1 and V is TRBV7-2; D remains unclear. This TCR was sampled from a female donor with early-stage non-small cell lung cancer. Sequencing was performed on PBMCs, taken at follow-up. The CDR3 here is CASSWKEYTEAFF. The CDR3 DNA sequence: TGTGCCAGCAGCTGGAAAGAATACACTGAAGCTTTCTTT.